This is a list of T cell receptor beta chains from one sample in a study of blood T cell repertoires in COVID-19. Clones were sequenced by immunoSEQ multiplex PCR, and TCRdb holds only the in-frame ones, with some missing. The table lists 45,000 to 60,000 clones, 89% of them singletons, with 1.6% in the top ten. The sample comprised peripheral blood. The receptors stem from a man in his 60s with acute or convalescent COVID-19. CDR3s include the opening cysteine and the closing phenylalanine or tryptophan. The D gene is left open where the match is weak. Size values are once, few and many counts, or a class for expanded clones, and some rows have none.

v_call	j_call	d_call	clone_size	cdr3_nt	cdr3_aa
TRBV6-2/TRBV6-3	TRBJ2-1	.	.	TGTGCCAGCAGTTACTCCCTTCTGGAGTACAATGAGCAGTTCTTC	CASSYSLLEYNEQFF
TRBV18	TRBJ1-1	.	.	TGTGCCAGCTCACCCCGGGATATAAACACTGAAGCTTTCTTT	CASSPRDINTEAFF
TRBV5-1	TRBJ1-1	.	.	TGCGCCAGCAGCTTGGGGGGCGGTAACCGGGAAGCTTTCTTT	CASSLGGGNREAFF
TRBV9	TRBJ2-1	.	.	TGTGCCAGCAGCGTAGAAGGGGCTGAGCAGTTCTTC	CASSVEGAEQFF
TRBV5-1	TRBJ1-4	TRBD1	.	TGCGCCAGCAGCTTGACCTTACAGGGGGCAGCTAATGAAAAACTGTTTTTT	CASSLTLQGAANEKLFF
TRBV4-2	TRBJ1-5	TRBD1	.	TGTGCCAGCAGCCAAGATACTCGTCCGGGACAGGGACCCTATAGCAATCAGCCCCAGCATTTT	CASSQDTRPGQGPYSNQPQHF
TRBV29-1	TRBJ1-5	TRBD1	.	TGCAGCGTTGTCACAGGGGGCGGCAATCAGCCCCAGCATTTT	CSVVTGGGNQPQHF
TRBV7-8	TRBJ2-7	.	.	TGTGCCAGCAGCTTGCTGCAGGCCTCGTCCTACGAGCAGTACTTC	CASSLLQASSYEQYF
TRBV7-2	TRBJ1-5	.	.	TGTGCCAGCAGCGCTGTCTCTGGGAGTACTCAGCCCCAGCATTTT	CASSAVSGSTQPQHF
TRBV7-2	TRBJ2-1	.	few	TGTGCCAGCAGCTTAGGGTGGGGACGGACAGCCTCGCGGAACAATGAGCAGTTCTTC	CASSLGWGRTASRNNEQFF
TRBV2	TRBJ1-1	.	.	TGTGCCAGCATAGAGCTCCCGAACACTGAAGCTTTCTTT	CASIELPNTEAFF
TRBV24-1	TRBJ2-1	TRBD2	.	TGTGCCACCAGTGCCGGCACTAGCGGGGGTATCAATGAGCAGTTCTTC	CATSAGTSGGINEQFF
TRBV29-1	TRBJ2-3	.	few	TGCAGCGTTGATAGAGCAGATACGCAGTATTTT	CSVDRADTQYF
TRBV5-1	TRBJ2-3	TRBD1	.	TGCGCCAGCAGCTTCCAGGGGGCTTCTAGCACAGATACGCAGTATTTT	CASSFQGASSTDTQYF
TRBV24-1	TRBJ1-3	TRBD1	.	TGTGCCACCAGTGATACCGGGACAGGGAACACCATATATTTT	CATSDTGTGNTIYF
TRBV19	TRBJ1-2	.	.	TGTGCCAGTACCGATCTCGGTTACTATGGCTACACCTTC	CASTDLGYYGYTF
TRBV2	TRBJ2-1	TRBD1	.	TGTGCCAGCATCTCCGGGACAGGGTCCTATGAGCAGTTCTTC	CASISGTGSYEQFF
TRBV5-1	TRBJ1-1	.	.	TGCGCCAGCAGCCCCGCTAAGGGGGATGGGACTGAAGCTTTCTTT	CASSPAKGDGTEAFF
TRBV19	TRBJ2-2	TRBD2	.	TGTGCCAGTAGGATGGGACTAGCGGACACCGGGGAGCTGTTTTTT	CASRMGLADTGELFF
TRBV12-3/TRBV12-4	TRBJ2-3	.	few	TGTGCCAGCGAACCGACCCCGGGTACGCAGTATTTT	CASEPTPGTQYF
TRBV11-3	TRBJ2-2	.	.	TGTGCCAGCAGCCCGACAGTCACCGGGGAGCTGTTTTTT	CASSPTVTGELFF
TRBV7-9	TRBJ1-1	TRBD1	.	TGTGCCAGCAGCTTCGACAGGGCATCCGAAGCTTTCTTT	CASSFDRASEAFF
TRBV12-3/TRBV12-4	TRBJ1-1	TRBD1	.	TGTGCCAGCAGTTTGACAGGGCTAGAAGCTTTCTTT	CASSLTGLEAFF
TRBV27	TRBJ1-2	.	.	TGTGCCAGCAGTTCTCCCTCCTTGACAGGTCCTGGTGGGGGCTACACCTTC	CASSSPSLTGPGGGYTF
TRBV7-9	TRBJ1-6	.	few	TGTGCCAGCAGCTCGTATACCGACAGCTCCTATAATTCACCCCTCCACTTT	CASSSYTDSSYNSPLHF
TRBV10-3	TRBJ2-5	TRBD1	.	TGTGCCATCAGTGAGGAATTACAGGGGACGAGAGAGACCCAGTACTTC	CAISEELQGTRETQYF
TRBV3-1/TRBV3-2	TRBJ1-1	.	.	TGTGCCAGCAGCCAATCCGTGAGGGACACTGAAGCTTTCTTT	CASSQSVRDTEAFF
TRBV20-1	TRBJ1-2	.	.	TGCAGTGCTAGTCGGGGGGCGGGAGGCTACACCTTC	CSASRGAGGYTF
TRBV3-1/TRBV3-2	TRBJ2-5	.	.	TGTGCCAGCAGCCCCAGGGAAGAGACCCAGTACTTC	CASSPREETQYF
TRBV7-3	TRBJ2-1	TRBD1	once	TGTGCCAGCAGCGCCCGGGACAGGGTTTACAATGAGCAGTTCTTC	CASSARDRVYNEQFF
TRBV18	TRBJ2-2	.	.	TGTGCCAGCTCACCCCGGACAGAGAACACCGGGGAGCTGTTTTTT	CASSPRTENTGELFF
TRBV7-9	TRBJ1-3	TRBD1	.	TGTGCCAGCAGTCAGACAGGGACTTGGTCCTTTTCCTCTGGAAACACCATATATTTT	CASSQTGTWSFSSGNTIYF
TRBV7-9	TRBJ2-6	.	.	TGTGCCAGCAGCTTTAAGACGCCAGGGGTAGCTGGGGCCAACGTCCTGACTTTC	CASSFKTPGVAGANVLTF
TRBV5-1	TRBJ2-3	.	once	TGCGCCAGCAGCTTGGAGGGGACAGATACGCAGTATTTT	CASSLEGTDTQYF
TRBV7-6	TRBJ2-7	TRBD2	once	TGTGCCAGCAGCTCCCGACTAGCGGGGGGTCTCGGAGGCTCCTACGAGCAGTACTTC	CASSSRLAGGLGGSYEQYF
TRBV6-1	TRBJ1-6	TRBD1	once	TGTGCCAGCAGTGCCAGAGTTTGGACAGGGGGCAATTCACCCCTCCACTTT	CASSARVWTGGNSPLHF
TRBV18	TRBJ2-7	.	.	TGTGCCAGCTCACCCTCAGCACAGGGTTCCTACGAGCAGTACTTC	CASSPSAQGSYEQYF
TRBV18	TRBJ2-2	TRBD2	.	TGTGCCAGCTCACTAAGGACTAGCGGGACCGGGGAGCTGTTTTTT	CASSLRTSGTGELFF
TRBV15	TRBJ2-2	.	.	TGTGCCACCAGCAGAGAGGGGCGTAATAGGATTGGCGGGGAGCTGTTTTTT	CATSREGRNRIGGELFF
TRBV5-1	TRBJ1-2	.	.	TGCGCCAGCAGCTTGGACGGGGGCTACACCTTC	CASSLDGGYTF
TRBV4-1	TRBJ2-3	.	.	TGCGCCAGCAGCCAAGGTCAATCCACAGATACGCAGTATTTT	CASSQGQSTDTQYF
TRBV7-9	TRBJ2-7	.	once	TGTGCCAGCAGCTTAGGGTCTACAGGGAAAGAGCAGTACTTC	CASSLGSTGKEQYF
TRBV25-1	TRBJ2-7	.	.	TGTGCCAGCAGTGAATCGGGATCCTGCGCCTGCGAGCAGTACTTC	CASSESGSCACEQYF